This T cell receptor beta chain was sequenced for a study of neoadjuvant anti-PD-1 for oral cavity cancer (dated by TCRdb to about 2021). For the wider study: Before undergoing curative-intent surgical resection, most patients got three to four biweekly nivolumab doses at 3 mg/kg. Patients without progression received a fourth nivolumab dose around day 43 and underwent definitive surgical resection on days 50-56. Under RECIST 1.1, a patient counted as a responder if showing complete response, partial response or stable disease, and as a non-responder if showing progression. The parent correlative cohort had 12 to 13 patients and a response rate of over 25%.

The CDR3 covers 14 residues, taking in both the cysteine and the phenylalanine. Just CDR3 DNA is preserved here, 42 bases in frame from base 1. V is pared back by 3 bases and J by 4 bases, with 13 bases lying between the germline termini. The CDR1 and CDR2 encoded by the germline V gene (reference sequence) are LNHDA and SQIVND. For deep sequencing, each PBMC sample was run in six replicates, with libraries mostly built from 400 to 550 ng of input genomic DNA. Following the manufacturer's instructions, the team built TCRbeta libraries using the immunoSEQ hsTCRbeta kit. The finished libraries were brought together in one pool at about 2.8 nM, which was then read using an Illumina NovaSeq 6000 S4 flow cell. From the authors' description of their analysis: The immunoSEQ Analyzer handled quality control and preprocessing of the raw data. The analysis was restricted to productive rearrangements, with each unique CDR3 amino acid sequence defining a clonotype. Repertoire clonality was estimated as the Gini-Simpson index, which was computed with the R package tcR. Student's t test was used to compare Gini indices, while Pearson correlation assessed associations with tumor size change. TCRdb's version of the immuneACCESS table is confined to in-frame rearrangements and falls short of the full clone set. An unresolved V gene accounts for under half of the shortfall where checked; the remainder is of unknown origin. V, J and clone size are taken as reported in that table, and D and trimming were inferred from the DNA itself. Present in this sample are 7,000 to 8,000 clones, 67% of which were seen just once. The ten largest clones capture more than 2.5% of the sample.

This clone was observed a few times. It lacks a known antigen. Base qualities are not provided; no much larger clone lies one nucleotide away. The intended sense of this specimen's time point label: after neoadjuvant nivolumab, at surgical resection. The patients had newly diagnosed stage II-IVA oral cavity squamous cell carcinoma and had not received any prior systemic or radiation treatment. Everyone in the cohort had locally advanced, HPV-negative oral cavity squamous cell carcinoma. Peripheral blood mononuclear cells were analyzed directly and were not maintained or expanded in culture. Samples were obtained from a longitudinal correlative study of a single-arm phase II trial of neoadjuvant nivolumab in oral cavity squamous cell carcinoma. Genomic DNA-based TCRbeta sequencing was performed on subject-matched pre- and post-treatment PBMCs and tumors from three responders and three non-responders. Peripheral blood mononuclear cells were collected before nivolumab treatment and again after treatment, at the time of surgery. The Maxwell RSC DNA from Cells kit was used to extract genomic DNA from PBMCs.

The investigation overall reported the following: Only a few patients per response group were included in the TCR analyses, and the authors called for validation in larger cohorts. A higher pretreatment blood Treg/Th17 ratio correlated with both higher pretreatment blood TCRbeta clonality and lower post-treatment tumor TCRbeta clonality. After neoadjuvant nivolumab, significantly higher T cell clonality (Gini index) was found within PBMCs in non-responders than in responders.

This specimen was PBMCs, taken after nivolumab (anti-PD-1) treatment. The rearranged segments are TRBV19 and TRBJ2-7, with TRBD2 as a weak D call on 5 bases. The origin of this receptor is a person aged 35-80 years with oral cavity squamous cell carcinoma. At the DNA level, the sequence is TGTGCCAGTAGTATCAGCGGTAACGGGTACGAGCAGTACTTC. This gives the protein CASSISGNGYEQYF.